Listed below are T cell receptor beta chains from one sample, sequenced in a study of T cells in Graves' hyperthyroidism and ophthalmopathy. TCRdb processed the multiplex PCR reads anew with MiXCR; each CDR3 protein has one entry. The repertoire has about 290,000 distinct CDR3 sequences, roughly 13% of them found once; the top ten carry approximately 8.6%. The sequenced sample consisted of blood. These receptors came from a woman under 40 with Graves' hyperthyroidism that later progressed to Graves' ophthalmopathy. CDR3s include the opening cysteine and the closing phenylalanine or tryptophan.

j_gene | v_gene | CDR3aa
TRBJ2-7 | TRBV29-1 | CSVVGLVDEQYF
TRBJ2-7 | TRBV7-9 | CASSSSGLAGGPSYEQYF
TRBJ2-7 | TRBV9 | CASSVGDTYYEQYF
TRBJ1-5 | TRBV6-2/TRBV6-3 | CASSYSMGAGGQPQHF
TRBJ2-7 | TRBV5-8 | CASSLIAGTGEQYF
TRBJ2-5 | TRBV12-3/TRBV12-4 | CASSYGSEWETQYF
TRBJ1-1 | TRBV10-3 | CAIRPGQGVGTEAFF
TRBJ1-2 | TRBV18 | CASSPGGSGYTF
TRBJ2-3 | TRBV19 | CASSIVGGSGDTQYF
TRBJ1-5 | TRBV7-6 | CASSLDTGPNQPQHF
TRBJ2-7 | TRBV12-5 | CASGPRGHPAYEQYF
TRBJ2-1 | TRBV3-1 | CASSQGRAVGEQFF
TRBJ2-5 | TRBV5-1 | CASSQRGEETQYF
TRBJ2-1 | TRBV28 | CASYLAGDRNEQFF
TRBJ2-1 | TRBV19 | CASSISSDDNEQFF
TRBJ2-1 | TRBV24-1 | CATRGGEGRERYNEQFF
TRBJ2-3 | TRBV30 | CAWAKREQDTQYF
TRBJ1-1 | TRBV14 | CASSQDVNTGEAFF
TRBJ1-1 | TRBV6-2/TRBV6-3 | CASSWGDRLGTEAFF
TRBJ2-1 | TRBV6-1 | CASSSEPYNEQFF
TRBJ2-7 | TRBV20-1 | CSAAQSGPDSYEQYF
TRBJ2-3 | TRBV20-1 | CSARGLAGTDTQYF
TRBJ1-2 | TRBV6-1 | CASNRQGPNYGYTF
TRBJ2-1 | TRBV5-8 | CASSGGLAGEGSYNEQFF
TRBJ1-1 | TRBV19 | CASSANPGTEPWRGTEAFF
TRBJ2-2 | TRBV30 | CAWSVYNTGELFF
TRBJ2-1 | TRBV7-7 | CASSFLPAAGNEQFF
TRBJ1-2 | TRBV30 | CAWSRPGGRYGYTF
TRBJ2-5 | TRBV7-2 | CASSASLSGLAGGTQYF
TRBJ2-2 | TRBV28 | CASRTSGRRELFF
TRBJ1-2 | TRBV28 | CASSPADREARTF
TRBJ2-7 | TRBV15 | CATSRDANYEQYF
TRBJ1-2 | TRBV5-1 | CASSSQTGTDYGYTF
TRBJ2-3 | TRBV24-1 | CATSDSGTGPDTQYF
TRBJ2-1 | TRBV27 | CASSLSFQGANEQFF
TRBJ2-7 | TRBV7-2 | CASSLRRLDEQYF
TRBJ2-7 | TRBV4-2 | CASSQDLAPYEQYF
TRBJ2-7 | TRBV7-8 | CASSLYGQPHEQYF
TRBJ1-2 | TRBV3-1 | CASTAGRLNNYGYTF
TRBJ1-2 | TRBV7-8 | CASSLVPGGYYGYTF
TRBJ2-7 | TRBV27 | CASSFGDRNYEQYF
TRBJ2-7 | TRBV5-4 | CASSLGDSSQYF
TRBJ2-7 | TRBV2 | CASSMTRGHEQYF
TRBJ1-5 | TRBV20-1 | CSADTGKRGNQPQHF
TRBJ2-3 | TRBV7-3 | CASSSVPPDTQYF
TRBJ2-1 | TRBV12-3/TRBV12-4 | CASSFTGNYNEQFF
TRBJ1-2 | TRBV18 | CASSPSVDRVEGYTF
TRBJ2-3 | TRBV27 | CASSPRGGDTQYF